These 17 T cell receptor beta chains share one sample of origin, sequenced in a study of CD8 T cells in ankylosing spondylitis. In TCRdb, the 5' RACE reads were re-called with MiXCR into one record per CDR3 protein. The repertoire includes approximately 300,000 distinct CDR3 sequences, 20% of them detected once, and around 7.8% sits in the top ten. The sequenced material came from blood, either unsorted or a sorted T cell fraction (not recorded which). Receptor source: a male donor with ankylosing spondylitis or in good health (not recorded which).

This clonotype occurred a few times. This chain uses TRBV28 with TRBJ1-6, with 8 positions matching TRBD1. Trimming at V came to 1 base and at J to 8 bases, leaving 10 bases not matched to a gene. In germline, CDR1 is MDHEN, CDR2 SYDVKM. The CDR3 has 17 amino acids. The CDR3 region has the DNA TGTGCCAGCAGTTTATCCGCCGGGACAGGAGACTATTCACCCCTCCACTTT. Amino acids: CASSLSAGTGDYSPLHF.

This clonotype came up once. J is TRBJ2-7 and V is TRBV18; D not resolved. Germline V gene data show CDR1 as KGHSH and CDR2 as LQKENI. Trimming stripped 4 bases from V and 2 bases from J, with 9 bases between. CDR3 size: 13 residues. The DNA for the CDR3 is TGTGCCAGCTCACAGGACGAAGCCTACGAGCAGTACGTC. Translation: CASSQDEAYEQYV.

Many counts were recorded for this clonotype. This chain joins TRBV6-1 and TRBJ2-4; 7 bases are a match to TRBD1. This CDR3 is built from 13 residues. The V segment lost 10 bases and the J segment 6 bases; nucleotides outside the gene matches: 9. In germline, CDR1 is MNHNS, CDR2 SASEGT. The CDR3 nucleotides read TGTGCCACGAGAACAGGGGTTAGAAACATTCAGTACTTC. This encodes CATRTGVRNIQYF.

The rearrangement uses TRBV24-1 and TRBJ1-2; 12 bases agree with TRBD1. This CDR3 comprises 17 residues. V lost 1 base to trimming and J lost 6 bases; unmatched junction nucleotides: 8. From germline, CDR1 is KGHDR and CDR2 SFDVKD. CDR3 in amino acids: CATSDFGGTGGDHGYTF. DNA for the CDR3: TGTGCCACCAGTGATTTCGGAGGGACAGGGGGCGACCATGGCTACACCTTC.

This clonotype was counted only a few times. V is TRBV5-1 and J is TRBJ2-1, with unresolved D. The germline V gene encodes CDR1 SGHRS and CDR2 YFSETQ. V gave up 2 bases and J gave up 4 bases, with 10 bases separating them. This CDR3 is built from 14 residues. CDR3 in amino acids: CASSLDLSYNEQFF. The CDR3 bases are TGCGCCAGCAGCTTAGACCTCTCATACAATGAGCAGTTCTTC. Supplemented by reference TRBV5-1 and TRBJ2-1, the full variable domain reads KAGVTQTPRYLIKTRGQQVTLSCSPISGHRSVSWYQQTPGQGLQFLFEYFSETQRNKGNFPGRFSGRQFSNSRSEMNVSTLELGDSALYLCASSLDLSYNEQFFGPGTRLTVL.

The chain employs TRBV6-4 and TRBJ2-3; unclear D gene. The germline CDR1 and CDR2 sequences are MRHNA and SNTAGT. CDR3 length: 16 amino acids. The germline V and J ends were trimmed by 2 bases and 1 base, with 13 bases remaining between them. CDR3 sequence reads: CASSDVPGRGTDTQYF. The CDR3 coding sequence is TGTGCCAGCAGTGACGTCCCTGGTCGGGGCACAGATACGCAGTATTTT.

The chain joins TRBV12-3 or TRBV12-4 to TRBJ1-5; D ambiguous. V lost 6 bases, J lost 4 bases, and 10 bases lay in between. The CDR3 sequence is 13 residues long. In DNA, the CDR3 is TGTGCCAGCAGACGCGACGGGAATCAGCCCCAGCATTTT. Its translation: CASRRDGNQPQHF.

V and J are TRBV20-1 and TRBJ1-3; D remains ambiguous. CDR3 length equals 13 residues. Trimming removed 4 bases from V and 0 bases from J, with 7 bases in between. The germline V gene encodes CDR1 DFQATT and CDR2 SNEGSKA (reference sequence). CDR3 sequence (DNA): TGCAGTGCTAAGGCAGTCTCTGGAAACACCATATATTTT. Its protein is CSAKAVSGNTIYF.

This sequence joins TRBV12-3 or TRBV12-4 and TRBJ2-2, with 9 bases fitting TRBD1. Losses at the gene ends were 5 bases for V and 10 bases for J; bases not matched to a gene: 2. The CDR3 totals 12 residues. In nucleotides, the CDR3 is TGTGCCAGCAGTGTACAGGGGGCGGAGCTGTTTTTT. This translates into CASSVQGAELFF.

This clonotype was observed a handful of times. CDR3 in amino acids: CSAARAVTNTEAFF. The CDR3 nucleotides are TGCAGCGCCGCTAGGGCAGTGACGAACACTGAAGCTTTCTTT. The rearrangement uses TRBV29-1 and TRBJ1-1, with unresolved D. The V end lost 7 bases, the J end lost 1 base, and 16 bases lay between the germline ends. This CDR3 has 14 residues. From germline, CDR1 is SQVTM and CDR2 ANQGSEA.

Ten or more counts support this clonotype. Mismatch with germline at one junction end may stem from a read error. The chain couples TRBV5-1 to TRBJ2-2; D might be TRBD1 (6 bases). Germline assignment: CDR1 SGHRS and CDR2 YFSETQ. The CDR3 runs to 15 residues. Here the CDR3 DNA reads TGCGCCAGCAGTTTGGGGGCTTCGCTCACCGGGGAGCTGTTTTTT. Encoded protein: CASSLGASLTGELFF.

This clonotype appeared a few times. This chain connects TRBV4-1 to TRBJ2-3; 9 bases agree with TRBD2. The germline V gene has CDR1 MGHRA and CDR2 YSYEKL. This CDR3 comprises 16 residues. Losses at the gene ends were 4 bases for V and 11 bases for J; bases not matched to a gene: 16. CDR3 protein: CASSPFGGGAALQQYF. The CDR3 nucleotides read TGCGCCAGCAGCCCCTTTGGCGGGGGGGCCGCCCTGCAGCAGTATTTT.

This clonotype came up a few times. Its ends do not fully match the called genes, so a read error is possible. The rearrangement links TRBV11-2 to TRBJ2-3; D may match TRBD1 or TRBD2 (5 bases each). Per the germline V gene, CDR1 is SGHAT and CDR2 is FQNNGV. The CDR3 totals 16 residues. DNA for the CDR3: TGTGCCAGCAGCCTAGACAGAGGGACCCGCACAGATACGCAGTATTTT. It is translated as CASSLDRGTRTDTQYF.

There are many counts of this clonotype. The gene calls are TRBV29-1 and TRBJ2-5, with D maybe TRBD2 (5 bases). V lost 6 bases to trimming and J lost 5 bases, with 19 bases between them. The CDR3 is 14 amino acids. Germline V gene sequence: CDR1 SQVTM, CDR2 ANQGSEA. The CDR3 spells CSVALEGWWETQYF. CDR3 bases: TGCAGCGTCGCTTTAGAGGGATGGTGGGAGACCCAGTACTTC.

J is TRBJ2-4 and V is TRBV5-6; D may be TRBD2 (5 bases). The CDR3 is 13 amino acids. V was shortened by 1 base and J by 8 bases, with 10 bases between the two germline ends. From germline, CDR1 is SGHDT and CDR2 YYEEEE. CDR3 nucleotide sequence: TGTGCCAGCAGCTTGCGAGGGTGGGACATTCAGTACTTC. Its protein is CASSLRGWDIQYF.

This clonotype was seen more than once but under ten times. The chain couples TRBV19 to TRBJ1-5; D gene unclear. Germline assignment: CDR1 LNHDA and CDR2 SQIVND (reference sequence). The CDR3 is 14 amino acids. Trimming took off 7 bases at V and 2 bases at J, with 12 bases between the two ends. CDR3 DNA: TGTGCCAGTACCGGGCCTCCGGGCAATCAGCCCCAGCATTTT. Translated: CASTGPPGNQPQHF.

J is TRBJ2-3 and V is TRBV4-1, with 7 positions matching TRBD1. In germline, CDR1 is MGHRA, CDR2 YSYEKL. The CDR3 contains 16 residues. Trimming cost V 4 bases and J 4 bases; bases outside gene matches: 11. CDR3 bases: TGCGCCAGCAGCCGGGAGACAGGGTCCTTCCCAGATACGCAGTATTTT. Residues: CASSRETGSFPDTQYF.